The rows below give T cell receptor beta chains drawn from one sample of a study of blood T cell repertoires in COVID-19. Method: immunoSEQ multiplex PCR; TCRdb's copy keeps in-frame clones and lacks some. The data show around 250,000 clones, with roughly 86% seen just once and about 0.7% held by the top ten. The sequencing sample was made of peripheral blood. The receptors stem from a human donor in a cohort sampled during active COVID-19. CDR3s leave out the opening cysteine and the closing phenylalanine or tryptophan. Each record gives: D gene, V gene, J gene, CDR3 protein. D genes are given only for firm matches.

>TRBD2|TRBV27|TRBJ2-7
ASKHQQGRGRAFNEQY
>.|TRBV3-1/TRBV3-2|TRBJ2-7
ASSLRGGRGPKQY
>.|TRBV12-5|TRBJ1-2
ASGQLAGPGYT
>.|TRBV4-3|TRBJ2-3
ASSHPGMDTQY
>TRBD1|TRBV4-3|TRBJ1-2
ASSLRDSGNYGYT
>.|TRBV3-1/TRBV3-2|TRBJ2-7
ASSQVGRTGEQY
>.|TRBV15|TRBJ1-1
ATSSSQGGTEAF
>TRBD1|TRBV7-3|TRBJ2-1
ASSLTGGEDEQF
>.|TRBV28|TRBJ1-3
ASSIPRQARSGNTIY
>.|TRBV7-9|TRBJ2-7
ASMGLDYEQY
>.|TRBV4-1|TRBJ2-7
ASSPTTGLLFIYEQY